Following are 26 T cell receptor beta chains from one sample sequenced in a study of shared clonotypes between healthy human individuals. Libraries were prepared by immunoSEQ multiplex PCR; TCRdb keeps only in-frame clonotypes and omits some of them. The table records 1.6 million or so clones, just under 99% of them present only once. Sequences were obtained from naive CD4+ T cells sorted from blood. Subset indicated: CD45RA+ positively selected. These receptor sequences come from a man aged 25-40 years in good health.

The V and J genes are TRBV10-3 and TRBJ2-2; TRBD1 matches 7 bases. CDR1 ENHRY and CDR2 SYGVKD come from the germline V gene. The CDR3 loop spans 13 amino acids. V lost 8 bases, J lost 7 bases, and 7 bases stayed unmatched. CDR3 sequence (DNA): TGTGCCATCTCCGGGACAGTGAGCGGGGAGCTGTTTTTT. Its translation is CAISGTVSGELFF.

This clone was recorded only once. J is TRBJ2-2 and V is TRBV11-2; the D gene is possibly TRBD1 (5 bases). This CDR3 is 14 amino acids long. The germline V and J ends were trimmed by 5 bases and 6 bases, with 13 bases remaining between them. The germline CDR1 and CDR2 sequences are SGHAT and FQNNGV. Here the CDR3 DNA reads TGTGCCAGCAGCCGTGACAGTTCCTCCGGGGAGCTGTTTTTT. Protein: CASSRDSSSGELFF.

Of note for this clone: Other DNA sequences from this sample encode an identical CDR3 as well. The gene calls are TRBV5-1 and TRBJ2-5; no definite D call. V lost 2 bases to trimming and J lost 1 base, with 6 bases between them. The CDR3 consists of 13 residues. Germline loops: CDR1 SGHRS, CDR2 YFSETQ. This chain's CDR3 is CASSFGVQETQYF. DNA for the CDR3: TGCGCCAGCAGCTTCGGCGTCCAAGAGACCCAGTACTTC.

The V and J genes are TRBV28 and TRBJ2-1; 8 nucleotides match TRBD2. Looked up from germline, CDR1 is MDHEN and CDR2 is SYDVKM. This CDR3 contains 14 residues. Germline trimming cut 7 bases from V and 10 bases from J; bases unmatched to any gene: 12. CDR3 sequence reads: CASNAGTRSQEQFF. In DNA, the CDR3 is TGTGCCAGCAACGCCGGGACTAGAAGCCAAGAGCAGTTCTTC.

The CDR3 sequence: CASSQASDRNTEAFF. CDR3 DNA sequence: TGTGCCAGCAGTCAAGCGTCGGACAGGAACACTGAAGCTTTCTTT. V is TRBV28 and J is TRBJ1-1, with a tentative D call TRBD1 (6 bases). Trimming cost V 5 bases and J 1 base, with 14 bases left between them. Germline V gives CDR1 MDHEN, CDR2 SYDVKM. The CDR3 spans 15 residues.

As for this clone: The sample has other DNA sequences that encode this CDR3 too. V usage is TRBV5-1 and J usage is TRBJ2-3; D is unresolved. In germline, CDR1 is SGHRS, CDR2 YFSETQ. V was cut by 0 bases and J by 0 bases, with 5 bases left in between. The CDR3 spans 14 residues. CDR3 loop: CASSLGPSTDTQYF. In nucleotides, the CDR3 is TGCGCCAGCAGCTTGGGACCCAGCACAGATACGCAGTATTTT.

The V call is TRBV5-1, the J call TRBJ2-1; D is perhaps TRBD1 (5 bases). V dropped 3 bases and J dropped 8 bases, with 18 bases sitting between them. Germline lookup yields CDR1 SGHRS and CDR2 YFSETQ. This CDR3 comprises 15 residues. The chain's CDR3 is CASSYPGVGVDEQFF. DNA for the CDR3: TGCGCCAGCAGCTACCCTGGAGTAGGGGTTGATGAGCAGTTCTTC.

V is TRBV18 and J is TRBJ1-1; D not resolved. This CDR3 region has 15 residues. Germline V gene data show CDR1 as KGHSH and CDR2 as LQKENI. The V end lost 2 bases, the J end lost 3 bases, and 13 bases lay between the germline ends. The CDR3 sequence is CASSPGVRIDTEAFF. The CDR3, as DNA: TGTGCCAGCTCACCAGGTGTCAGGATCGACACTGAAGCTTTCTTT.

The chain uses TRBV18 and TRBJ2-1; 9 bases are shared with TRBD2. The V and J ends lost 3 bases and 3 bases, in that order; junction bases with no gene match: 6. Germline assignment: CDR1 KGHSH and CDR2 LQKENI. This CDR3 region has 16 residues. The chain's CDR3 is CASSPEIAGVYNEQFF. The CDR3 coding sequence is TGTGCCAGCTCACCCGAAATAGCGGGAGTCTACAATGAGCAGTTCTTC. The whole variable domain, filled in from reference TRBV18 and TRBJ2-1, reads NAGVMQNPRHLVRRRGQEARLRCSPMKGHSHVYWYRQLPEEGLKFMVYLQKENIIDESGMPKERFSAEFPKEGPSILRIQQVVRGDSAAYFCASSPEIAGVYNEQFFGPGTRLTVL.

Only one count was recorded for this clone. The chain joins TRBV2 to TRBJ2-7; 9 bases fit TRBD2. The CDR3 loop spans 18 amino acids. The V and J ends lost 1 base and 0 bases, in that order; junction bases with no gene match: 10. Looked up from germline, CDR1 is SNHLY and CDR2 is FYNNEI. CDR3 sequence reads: CASSEEFSGSFVSYEQYF. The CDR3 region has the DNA TGTGCCAGCAGTGAAGAGTTTAGCGGGAGCTTTGTCTCCTACGAGCAGTACTTC.

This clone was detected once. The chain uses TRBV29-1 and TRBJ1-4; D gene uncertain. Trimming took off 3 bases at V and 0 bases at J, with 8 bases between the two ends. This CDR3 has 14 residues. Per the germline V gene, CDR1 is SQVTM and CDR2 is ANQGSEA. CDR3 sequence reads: CSVDLGSTNEKLFF. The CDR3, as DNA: TGCAGCGTTGATCTGGGGTCAACTAATGAAAAACTGTTTTTT.

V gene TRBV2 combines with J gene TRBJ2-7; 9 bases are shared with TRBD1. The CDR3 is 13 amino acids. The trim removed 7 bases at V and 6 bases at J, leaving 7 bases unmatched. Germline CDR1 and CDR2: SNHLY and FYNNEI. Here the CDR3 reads CASTGTGTGEQYF. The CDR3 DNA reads TGTGCCAGCACGGGGACAGGGACGGGCGAGCAGTACTTC.

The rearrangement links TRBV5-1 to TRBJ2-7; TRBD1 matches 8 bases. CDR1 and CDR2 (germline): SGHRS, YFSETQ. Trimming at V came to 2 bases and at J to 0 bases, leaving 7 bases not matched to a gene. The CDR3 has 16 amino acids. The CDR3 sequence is CASSFTPGQDSYEQYF. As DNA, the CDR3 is TGCGCCAGCAGCTTTACTCCGGGACAGGACTCCTACGAGCAGTACTTC.

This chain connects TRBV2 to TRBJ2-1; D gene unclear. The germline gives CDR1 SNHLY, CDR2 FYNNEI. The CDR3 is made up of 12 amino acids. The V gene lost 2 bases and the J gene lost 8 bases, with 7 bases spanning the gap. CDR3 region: CASSEFVYEQFF. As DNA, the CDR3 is TGTGCCAGCAGTGAATTTGTGTATGAGCAGTTCTTC.

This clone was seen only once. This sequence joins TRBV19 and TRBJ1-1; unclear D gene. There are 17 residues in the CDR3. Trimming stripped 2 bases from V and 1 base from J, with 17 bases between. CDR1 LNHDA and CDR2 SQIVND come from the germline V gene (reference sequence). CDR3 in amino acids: CASSIFGLAARNTEAFF. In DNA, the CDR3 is TGTGCCAGTAGTATATTCGGGCTCGCAGCCCGGAACACTGAAGCTTTCTTT.

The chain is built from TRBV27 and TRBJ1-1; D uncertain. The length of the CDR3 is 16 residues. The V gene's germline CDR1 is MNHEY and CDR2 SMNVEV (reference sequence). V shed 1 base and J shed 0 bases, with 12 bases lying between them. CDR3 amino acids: CASSLWAIDVNTEAFF. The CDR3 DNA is TGTGCCAGCAGTTTATGGGCAATTGACGTGAACACTGAAGCTTTCTTT.

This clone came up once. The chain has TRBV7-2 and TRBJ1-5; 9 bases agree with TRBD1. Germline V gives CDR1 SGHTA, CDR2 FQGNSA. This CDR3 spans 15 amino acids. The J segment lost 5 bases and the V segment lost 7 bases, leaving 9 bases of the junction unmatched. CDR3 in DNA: TGTGCCAGCACCCGGGACAGGGTTTCAGATCAGCCCCAGCATTTT. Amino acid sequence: CASTRDRVSDQPQHF.

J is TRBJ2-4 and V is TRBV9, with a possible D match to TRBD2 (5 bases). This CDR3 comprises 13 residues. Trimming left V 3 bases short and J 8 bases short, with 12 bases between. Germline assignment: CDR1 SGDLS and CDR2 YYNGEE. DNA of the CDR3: TGTGCCAGCAGCGCGGACTTAATGGACATTCAGTACTTC. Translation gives CASSADLMDIQYF.

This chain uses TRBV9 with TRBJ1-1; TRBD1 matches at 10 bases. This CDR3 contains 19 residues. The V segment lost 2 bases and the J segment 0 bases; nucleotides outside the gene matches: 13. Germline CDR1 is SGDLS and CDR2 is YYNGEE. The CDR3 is CASSVDLRDRGGVNTEAFF. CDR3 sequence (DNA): TGTGCCAGCAGCGTTGATCTCCGGGACAGGGGCGGAGTGAACACTGAAGCTTTCTTT. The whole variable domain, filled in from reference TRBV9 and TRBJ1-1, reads DSGVTQTPKHLITATGQRVTLRCSPRSGDLSVYWYQQSLDQGLQFLIQYYNGEERAKGNILERFSAQQFPDLHSELNLSSLELGDSALYFCASSVDLRDRGGVNTEAFFGQGTRLTVV.

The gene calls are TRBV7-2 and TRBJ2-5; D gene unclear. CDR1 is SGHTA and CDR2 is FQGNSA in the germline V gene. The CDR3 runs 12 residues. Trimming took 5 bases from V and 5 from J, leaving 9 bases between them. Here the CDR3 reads CASSPTWETQYF. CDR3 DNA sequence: TGTGCCAGCAGCCCCACGTGGGAGACCCAGTACTTC.

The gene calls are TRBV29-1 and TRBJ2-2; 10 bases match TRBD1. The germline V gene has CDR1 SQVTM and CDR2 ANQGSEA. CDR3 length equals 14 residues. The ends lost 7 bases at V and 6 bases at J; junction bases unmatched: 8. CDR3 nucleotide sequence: TGCAGCGCCGCCGGGACAGGGGTTCCCGGGGAGCTGTTTTTT. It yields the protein CSAAGTGVPGELFF.

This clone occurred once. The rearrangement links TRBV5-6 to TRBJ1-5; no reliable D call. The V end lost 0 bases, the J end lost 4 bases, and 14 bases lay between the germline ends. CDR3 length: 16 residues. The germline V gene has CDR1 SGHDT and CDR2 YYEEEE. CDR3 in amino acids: CASSLEAGSINQPQHF. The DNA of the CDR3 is TGTGCCAGCAGCTTGGAAGCGGGCAGCATAAATCAGCCCCAGCATTTT. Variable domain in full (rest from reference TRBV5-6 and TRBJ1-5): DAGVTQSPTHLIKTRGQQVTLRCSPKSGHDTVSWYQQALGQGPQFIFQYYEEEERQRGNFPDRFSGHQFPNYSSELNVNALLLGDSALYLCASSLEAGSINQPQHFGDGTRLSIL.

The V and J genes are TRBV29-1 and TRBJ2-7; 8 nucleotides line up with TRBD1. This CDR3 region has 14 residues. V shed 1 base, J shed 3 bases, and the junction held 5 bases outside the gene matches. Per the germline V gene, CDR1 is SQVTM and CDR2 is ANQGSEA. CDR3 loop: CSVEGTGTGYEQYF. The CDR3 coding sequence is TGCAGCGTTGAAGGGACAGGGACGGGCTACGAGCAGTACTTC.

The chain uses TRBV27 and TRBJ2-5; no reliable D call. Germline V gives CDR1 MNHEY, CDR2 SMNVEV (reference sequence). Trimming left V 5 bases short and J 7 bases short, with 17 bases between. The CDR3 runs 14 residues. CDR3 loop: CASSPGRLRGTQYF. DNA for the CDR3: TGTGCCAGCAGTCCCGGACGGTTGCGCGGGACCCAGTACTTC.

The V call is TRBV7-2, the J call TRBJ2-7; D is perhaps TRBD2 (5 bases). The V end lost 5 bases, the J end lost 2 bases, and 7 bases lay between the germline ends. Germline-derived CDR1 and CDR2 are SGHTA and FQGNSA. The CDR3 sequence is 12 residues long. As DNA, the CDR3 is TGTGCCAGCAGCGACTACACCTACGAGCAGTACTTC. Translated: CASSDYTYEQYF.

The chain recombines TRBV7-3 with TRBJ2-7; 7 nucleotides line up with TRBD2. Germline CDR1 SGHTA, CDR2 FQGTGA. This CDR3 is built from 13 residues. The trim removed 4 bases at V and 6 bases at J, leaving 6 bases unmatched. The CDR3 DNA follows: TGTGCCAGCAGCTCGACCGGGACTACCGAGCAGTACTTC. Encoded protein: CASSSTGTTEQYF.